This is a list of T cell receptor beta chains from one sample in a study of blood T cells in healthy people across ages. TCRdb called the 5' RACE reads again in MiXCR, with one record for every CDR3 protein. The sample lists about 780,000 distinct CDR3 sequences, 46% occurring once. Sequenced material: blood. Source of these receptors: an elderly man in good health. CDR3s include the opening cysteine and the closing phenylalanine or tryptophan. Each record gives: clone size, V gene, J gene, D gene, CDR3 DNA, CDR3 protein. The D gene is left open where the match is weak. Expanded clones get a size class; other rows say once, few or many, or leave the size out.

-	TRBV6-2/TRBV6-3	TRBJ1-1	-	TGTGCCAGCAGTACAGGGTACACTGAAGCTTTCTTT	CASSTGYTEAFF
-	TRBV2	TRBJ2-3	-	TGTGCCAGCAGTGAAGGGGGCGGGTGGGCAGATACGCAGTATTTT	CASSEGGGWADTQYF
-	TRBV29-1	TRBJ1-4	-	TGCAGCGTTGAAAATCCGGGGGGGAATGAAAAACTGTTTTTT	CSVENPGGNEKLFF
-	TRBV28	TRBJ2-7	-	TGTGCCAGCAAACGGGCAGGGGTCTCCTACGAGCAGTACTTC	CASKRAGVSYEQYF
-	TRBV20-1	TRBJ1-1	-	TGCAGTGCAATGACAGACCGCACTGAAGCTTTCTTT	CSAMTDRTEAFF
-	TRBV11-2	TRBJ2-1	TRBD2	TGTGCCAGCAGCCCAATCCGGGGACTAGCGAGCTACAATGAGCAGTTCTTC	CASSPIRGLASYNEQFF
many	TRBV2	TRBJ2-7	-	TGTGCCAGCAGTTCTATAGACAGGCTATACGAGCAGTACTTC	CASSSIDRLYEQYF
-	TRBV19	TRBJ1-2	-	TGTGCCAGTTCCAGGGAAGGGTATCGCTACACCTTC	CASSREGYRYTF
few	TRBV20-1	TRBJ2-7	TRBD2	TGCAGTGCTATACTACTAGCGGGAGGCTACGAGCAGTACTTC	CSAILLAGGYEQYF
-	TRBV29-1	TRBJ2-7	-	TGCAGCGTTGAAGAATCTAGGGTAACTGATGGCGAGCAGTACTTC	CSVEESRVTDGEQYF
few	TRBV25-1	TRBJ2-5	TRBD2	TGTGCCAGCAGTGAAGTGGCTAGCGGGCAAGAGACCCAGTACTTC	CASSEVASGQETQYF
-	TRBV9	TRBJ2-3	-	TGTGCCAGCAGCGATCCTCGATTTAGCACAGATACGCAGTATTTT	CASSDPRFSTDTQYF
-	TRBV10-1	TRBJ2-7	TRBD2	TGCGCCAGCAGTGAGTCCGGCGGGGGGCCGAGGGAGCGGTACTTC	CASSESGGGPRERYF
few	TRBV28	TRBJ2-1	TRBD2	TGTGCCAGCCATGCGGGAGGGTCTTACAATGAGCAGTTCTTC	CASHAGGSYNEQFF
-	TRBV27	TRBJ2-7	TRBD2	TGTGCCAGCAGCAGAACTAGCGAGGGATCCTACGAGCAGTACTTC	CASSRTSEGSYEQYF
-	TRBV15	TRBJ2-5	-	TGTGCCACCAGCAGAGGAGGGGGAGCGCAAGAGACCCAGTACTTC	CATSRGGGAQETQYF
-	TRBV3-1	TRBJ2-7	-	TGTGCCAGCAGCCTAGACACAGCACAAACCTACGAGCAGTACTTC	CASSLDTAQTYEQYF